This TCR beta chain was found in a study of T cell repertoires in cytomegalovirus infection. The wider study: Through public TCR beta signatures, both CMV infection and matching HLA type were indicated.

TCRdb called the reads again in MiXCR, with one record for every CDR3 protein. The sample consists of some 800,000 distinct CDR3 sequences, about 33% of them appearing once. V was clipped by 8 bases and J by 2 bases, with 12 bases between them. This CDR3 spans 14 amino acids. Germline values: CDR1 SGHAT, CDR2 FQNNGV. Turning to this clonotype: Its antigen is not identified.

Notes on the study in general: Within the response measured ex vivo, HLA-C-restricted CMV-specific TCR beta clonotypes were dominant.

The V and J genes are TRBV11-2 and TRBJ2-2; tentatively, D is TRBD1 or TRBD2 (5 bases each). The sample here was cultured CD8+ T cells from PBMCs, taken from culture after CMV antigen stimulation. This sequence originates from a human donor in good health (CMV status not recorded). Some clones in this sample may be carry-over from other donors' samples. The DNA for the CDR3 is TGTGCCAGCGGACTGGGGGTAAACACCGGGGAGCTGTTTTTT. This codes for CASGLGVNTGELFF.